The 10 T cell receptor beta chains below were found in one sample sequenced in a study of T cells in Graves' hyperthyroidism and ophthalmopathy. RNA transcripts were the template for amplifying TCR beta CDR3 regions. The HTBI primer set served for first-round RT-PCR of the TCR CDR3. One entry per CDR3 protein, called by TCRdb with MiXCR from the multiplex PCR reads. Among 90,000 to 120,000 distinct CDR3 sequences, roughly 15% were seen once, and the ten largest hold around 44%. The specimen sequenced was blood. The receptors here all came from a woman aged 50 to 65 with Graves' hyperthyroidism.

This clonotype was recorded at least ten times. The chain links TRBV3-1 to TRBJ2-1; D is unresolved. The CDR3 length is 14 residues. Trimming took off 0 bases at V and 0 bases at J, with 3 bases between the two ends. Germline-derived CDR1 and CDR2 are LGHDT and YNNKEL (reference sequence). In DNA form, the CDR3 reads TGTGCCAGCAGCCAAGACTCCTCCTACAATGAGCAGTTCTTC. Encoded protein: CASSQDSSYNEQFF.

This clonotype was observed a few times. This rearrangement joins TRBV7-3 to TRBJ2-1, with TRBD2 matching over 9 bases. Germline-derived CDR1 and CDR2 are SGHTA and FQGTGA. Unmatched junction bases numbered 5, after V lost 2 bases and J lost 6 bases. The CDR3 is 15 amino acids. This chain's CDR3 is CASSLAGGPGNEQFF. CDR3 nucleotides: TGTGCCAGCAGCTTAGCGGGAGGGCCGGGCAATGAGCAGTTCTTC. The whole variable domain, remainder taken from reference TRBV7-3 and TRBJ2-1, is GAGVSQTPSNKVTEKGKYVELRCDPISGHTALYWYRQSLGQGPEFLIYFQGTGAADDSGLPNDRFFAVRPEGSVSTLKIQRTERGDSAVYLCASSLAGGPGNEQFFGPGTRLTVL.

This clonotype was seen repeatedly, ten times or more. The rearrangement joins TRBV5-1 to TRBJ2-7, with a weak D call TRBD2 (5 bases). The V gene lost 5 bases and the J gene lost 4 bases, with 13 bases spanning the gap. Germline V gene lookup returns CDR1 SGHRS and CDR2 YFSETQ. This CDR3 region has 13 residues. CDR3: CASRIGGGYEQYF. In DNA form, the CDR3 reads TGCGCCAGCAGGATAGGAGGAGGATACGAGCAGTACTTC.

The table lists this clonotype with many counts. The chain recombines TRBV20-1 with TRBJ2-3, with 9 bases aligning to TRBD2. The CDR3 covers 12 residues. The germline V gene has CDR1 DFQATT and CDR2 SNEGSKA (reference sequence). V lost 7 bases, J lost 6 bases, and 5 bases stayed unmatched. The CDR3 bases are TGCAGTGTATTAGCGGGAGTGGATACGCAGTATTTT. It translates to CSVLAGVDTQYF.

In this sample, this clonotype turned up many times. The chain recombines TRBV5-5 with TRBJ2-5; TRBD1 or TRBD2 may be the D gene (6 bases each). Trimming stripped 3 bases from V and 5 bases from J, with 14 bases between. Germline CDR1 and CDR2: SGHKS and YYEKEE (reference sequence). This CDR3 spans 14 amino acids. CDR3 DNA: TGTGCCAGCAGCTCATGGGGGGCCGCGGAGACCCAGTACTTC. Protein product: CASSSWGAAETQYF. The full variable domain, with the rest looked up from reference TRBV5-5 and TRBJ2-5, is DAGVTQSPTHLIKTRGQQVTLRCSPISGHKSVSWYQQVLGQGPQFIFQYYEKEERGRGNFPDRFSARQFPNYSSELNVNALLLGDSALYLCASSSWGAAETQYFGPGTRLLVL.

This clonotype was counted ten times or more. The rearrangement uses TRBV5-1 and TRBJ1-1; D is unresolved. V was pared by 4 bases and J by 0 bases, with 13 bases between. The CDR3 runs to 15 residues. The V gene's germline CDR1 is SGHRS and CDR2 YFSETQ. CDR3 nucleotides: TGCGCCAGCAGCCAATCGTTGAGTTTGAACACTGAAGCTTTCTTT. Translated, it gives CASSQSLSLNTEAFF.

This clonotype was found many times. The chain carries TRBV6-2 or TRBV6-3 and TRBJ1-3; TRBD1 matches at 7 bases. The CDR3 is made up of 14 amino acids. With 7 bases clipped from V and 0 bases from J, the junction kept 3 bases outside the gene matches. Germline loops: CDR1 MNHEY, CDR2 SVGEGT. The CDR3 nucleotides read TGTGCCAGCAACAACAGGGGCTCTGGAAACACCATATATTTT. Protein: CASNNRGSGNTIYF.

The V call is TRBV11-2, the J call TRBJ2-3; 9 nucleotides line up with TRBD2. This CDR3 spans 16 amino acids. CDR1 SGHAT and CDR2 FQNNGV come from the germline V gene. The ends lost 1 base at V and 2 bases at J; junction bases unmatched: 4. The CDR3 DNA follows: TGTGCCAGCAGCTTAGGAAGCGGGAGGTACACAGATACGCAGTATTTT. Its translation: CASSLGSGRYTDTQYF.

This clonotype has at least ten counts. The chain carries TRBV28 and TRBJ1-1; no firm D call. This CDR3 has 14 amino acids. Per germline, CDR1 MDHEN and CDR2 SYDVKM. The V end lost 5 bases, the J end lost 0 bases, and 10 bases lay between the germline ends. The CDR3 reads CASSAAGVNTEAFF. CDR3 coding DNA: TGTGCCAGCAGTGCCGCTGGGGTGAACACTGAAGCTTTCTTT. The full variable domain, completed using reference TRBV28 and TRBJ1-1, is DVKVTQSSRYLVKRTGEKVFLECVQDMDHENMFWYRQDPGLGLRLIYFSYDVKMKEKGDIPEGYSVSREKKERFSLILESASTNQTSMYLCASSAAGVNTEAFFGQGTRLTVV.

This clonotype occurred many times. V is TRBV20-1 and J is TRBJ2-5, with TRBD2 matching over 8 bases. The junction had 11 bases not matched to a gene; V was cut back by 0 bases and J by 5 bases. CDR3 length: 16 residues. Germline V gene sequence: CDR1 DFQATT, CDR2 SNEGSKA (reference sequence). CDR3 region: CSARDQVAGSLETQYF. For the CDR3, the DNA is TGCAGTGCTAGAGATCAGGTAGCGGGATCTTTGGAGACCCAGTACTTC.